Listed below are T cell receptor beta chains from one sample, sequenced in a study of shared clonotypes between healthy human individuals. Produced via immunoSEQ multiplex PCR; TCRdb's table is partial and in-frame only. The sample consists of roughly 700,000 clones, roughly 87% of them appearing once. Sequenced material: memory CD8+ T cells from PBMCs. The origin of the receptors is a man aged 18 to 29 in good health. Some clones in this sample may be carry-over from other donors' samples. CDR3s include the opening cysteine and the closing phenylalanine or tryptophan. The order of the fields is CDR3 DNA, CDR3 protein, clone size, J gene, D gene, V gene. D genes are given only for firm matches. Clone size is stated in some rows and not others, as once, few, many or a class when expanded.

DNA: TGTGCCAGCAGCCTTGGGCGGGACCCCTCCTACGAGCAGTACTTC; CDR3: CASSLGRDPSYEQYF; size: once; J: TRBJ2-7; D: -; V: TRBV5-4
DNA: TGTGCCAGCAGTTATGAGGGACAGGGTCTTCACAATGAGCAGTTCTTC; CDR3: CASSYEGQGLHNEQFF; size: -; J: TRBJ2-1; D: TRBD1; V: TRBV6-5
DNA: TGTGCCAGCAGTTTATTCGCAGGGGGCGTCTACTATGGCTACACCTTC; CDR3: CASSLFAGGVYYGYTF; size: -; J: TRBJ1-2; D: TRBD1; V: TRBV27
DNA: TGTGCCAGCAGCCTCCGGGGAGGGGGCATGAACACTGAAGCTTTCTTT; CDR3: CASSLRGGGMNTEAFF; size: -; J: TRBJ1-1; D: TRBD1; V: TRBV7-8
DNA: TGTGCCAGCAGCCTTAGGAAGGGGGAGAAAGAGACCCAGTACTTC; CDR3: CASSLRKGEKETQYF; size: -; J: TRBJ2-5; D: -; V: TRBV7-9
DNA: TGTGCCAGCACGCCGAACCTCCACTACGAGCAGTACTTC; CDR3: CASTPNLHYEQYF; size: -; J: TRBJ2-7; D: -; V: TRBV7-9
DNA: TGTGCCAGTAAGCCGGGACTAGCGGGAGACAATGAGCAGTTCTTC; CDR3: CASKPGLAGDNEQFF; size: many; J: TRBJ2-1; D: TRBD2; V: TRBV27
DNA: TGTGCCAGCAGCTTAGAGGTAGGGGGTAGTCAGCCCCAGCATTTT; CDR3: CASSLEVGGSQPQHF; size: -; J: TRBJ1-5; D: -; V: TRBV7-2
DNA: TGCGCCAGCAGCCAAGTGTCATCGGCAGCCGAGCAGTACTTC; CDR3: CASSQVSSAAEQYF; size: -; J: TRBJ2-7; D: -; V: TRBV4-3
DNA: TGTGCCAGCAGCGAGCTAGCGGGAGGCTTAAAAGATACGCAGTATTTT; CDR3: CASSELAGGLKDTQYF; size: -; J: TRBJ2-3; D: TRBD2; V: TRBV7-2
DNA: -; CDR3: CASSSSTSGYSGANVLTF; size: -; J: TRBJ2-6; D: -; V: TRBV28
DNA: TGTGCCAGCAGCTTAGGTAGCGGGAGTTCCGGGGAGCTGTTTTTT; CDR3: CASSLGSGSSGELFF; size: -; J: TRBJ2-2; D: TRBD2; V: TRBV11-2
DNA: TGTGCCAGCAGCTTAGCGCCGGGACATCGCACAGATACGCAGTATTTT; CDR3: CASSLAPGHRTDTQYF; size: -; J: TRBJ2-3; D: -; V: TRBV7-6
DNA: TGTGCCAGTCAGAGTAGGGGGACTGAAGCTTTCTTT; CDR3: CASQSRGTEAFF; size: -; J: TRBJ1-1; D: -; V: TRBV6-5
DNA: TGTGCCAGCAGTGAAGGGTTTAGGGCTACCTACGAGCAGTACTTC; CDR3: CASSEGFRATYEQYF; size: -; J: TRBJ2-7; D: -; V: TRBV6-1
DNA: TGTGCCAGCAGCCCCGTCCAGAGGACAGGGACCTACGAGCAGTACTTC; CDR3: CASSPVQRTGTYEQYF; size: -; J: TRBJ2-7; D: TRBD1; V: TRBV6-6
DNA: TGCAGCGTTGAGCCGGGACTCGGATACGAGCAGTACTTC; CDR3: CSVEPGLGYEQYF; size: -; J: TRBJ2-7; D: -; V: TRBV29-1
DNA: TGTGCCAGCAGCTTAGTTCCAGCTTCGATAACGACCGGGGAGCTGTTTTTT; CDR3: CASSLVPASITTGELFF; size: -; J: TRBJ2-2; D: -; V: TRBV7-3
DNA: TGTGCCAGCAGTCTGGCATCCGGGGAGCTGTTTTTT; CDR3: CASSLASGELFF; size: -; J: TRBJ2-2; D: -; V: TRBV5-6
DNA: TGTGCCATCAGTGAGTCGCACAGAGGAACAGGGTCCTACGAGCAGTACTTC; CDR3: CAISESHRGTGSYEQYF; size: -; J: TRBJ2-7; D: -; V: TRBV10-3
DNA: TGTGCCAGCAGCCCGGGGACTAGAGCAGATACGCAGTATTTT; CDR3: CASSPGTRADTQYF; size: -; J: TRBJ2-3; D: TRBD2; V: TRBV7-8
DNA: TGTGCCAGCACCCCGCGGACAGGGGAATACAATGAGCAGTTCTTC; CDR3: CASTPRTGEYNEQFF; size: -; J: TRBJ2-1; D: TRBD1; V: TRBV28
DNA: TGTGCCAGCTCACCAGTCCCTGACCACGAGCAGTACTTC; CDR3: CASSPVPDHEQYF; size: -; J: TRBJ2-7; D: -; V: TRBV18
DNA: TGCAGCGTCTCGACAGGAGGCTCTGCTAACTATGGCTACACCTTC; CDR3: CSVSTGGSANYGYTF; size: -; J: TRBJ1-2; D: -; V: TRBV29-1
DNA: TGTGCCAGCAGCTTAGTAGTTCCAGGGATCAATGAGCAGTTCTTC; CDR3: CASSLVVPGINEQFF; size: -; J: TRBJ2-1; D: -; V: TRBV7-9
DNA: TGCGCCAGCAGCCAACCCGGGACAGCGAGCTCCTACGAGCAGTACTTC; CDR3: CASSQPGTASSYEQYF; size: -; J: TRBJ2-7; D: TRBD1; V: TRBV4-1
DNA: TGTGCCTGGAGAGCGGACAGGGAAGGCATTCAGTACTTC; CDR3: CAWRADREGIQYF; size: -; J: TRBJ2-4; D: TRBD1; V: TRBV30
DNA: TGTGCCACCAGCTATGGGACAGCCCCTGAAGCTTTCTTT; CDR3: CATSYGTAPEAFF; size: -; J: TRBJ1-1; D: TRBD1; V: TRBV15
DNA: TGTGCCAGCAGCGTCCAGTCCAGGGTGGCTGGGGCCAACGTCCTGACTTTC; CDR3: CASSVQSRVAGANVLTF; size: -; J: TRBJ2-6; D: -; V: TRBV9
DNA: TGTGCCAGCAGCGCCACCGGGACGCCAGGTCCAGATACGCAGTATTTT; CDR3: CASSATGTPGPDTQYF; size: -; J: TRBJ2-3; D: -; V: TRBV9
DNA: TGTGCCGCCAGCCCACCGCGGGGGAGCAATCAGCCCCAGCATTTT; CDR3: CAASPPRGSNQPQHF; size: -; J: TRBJ1-5; D: -; V: TRBV6-5
DNA: TGTGCCAGCAGCTTAACGGGCTGGGATTATGGCTACACCTTC; CDR3: CASSLTGWDYGYTF; size: few; J: TRBJ1-2; D: -; V: TRBV7-3
DNA: TGTGCCACCAGCGACCCCTACAATGAGCAGTTCTTC; CDR3: CATSDPYNEQFF; size: once; J: TRBJ2-1; D: -; V: TRBV15
DNA: TGTGCCAGCAGTTTATGGAAGAGGAACCTTGGTGTAGAGGCTGGCTACACCTTC; CDR3: CASSLWKRNLGVEAGYTF; size: -; J: TRBJ1-2; D: -; V: TRBV28
DNA: TGTGCCAGCAGTTCCGAGACACCTAGGGCCTACGAGCAGTACTTC; CDR3: CASSSETPRAYEQYF; size: once; J: TRBJ2-7; D: -; V: TRBV27
DNA: TGCGCCAGCAGCCCGGGACTAGCGTCCTACGAGCAGTACTTC; CDR3: CASSPGLASYEQYF; size: -; J: TRBJ2-7; D: TRBD2; V: TRBV4-3
DNA: TGTGCCAGCAGCCAGGAGGCTAGCGGGAGGCCAGGGGCAGATACGCAGTATTTT; CDR3: CASSQEASGRPGADTQYF; size: -; J: TRBJ2-3; D: TRBD2; V: TRBV7-2
DNA: TGTGCCAGCAGCCCTGGACTAGCGGGAGTCGGGGAGCAGTACTTC; CDR3: CASSPGLAGVGEQYF; size: -; J: TRBJ2-7; D: TRBD2; V: TRBV7-6
DNA: TGTGCCAGCAGTCCCCTCGTCAGCGTATCCTACGAGCAGTACTTC; CDR3: CASSPLVSVSYEQYF; size: -; J: TRBJ2-7; D: -; V: TRBV27
DNA: TGTGCCAGCAGTTTAGTCAGGAGGGGGACGGCTTCCTACGAGCAGTACTTC; CDR3: CASSLVRRGTASYEQYF; size: -; J: TRBJ2-7; D: -; V: TRBV28
DNA: TGTGCCAGCAGTGCGACAGGGTCTTCCTACGAGCAGTACTTC; CDR3: CASSATGSSYEQYF; size: -; J: TRBJ2-7; D: TRBD1; V: TRBV2
DNA: TGTGCCAGCAGCTTAACCAGGGCCAGCGCCTACGAGCAGTACTTC; CDR3: CASSLTRASAYEQYF; size: -; J: TRBJ2-7; D: -; V: TRBV7-2
DNA: TGTGCCAGCAGCCAAGGGTCCTATAATTCACCCCTCCACTTT; CDR3: CASSQGSYNSPLHF; size: -; J: TRBJ1-6; D: -; V: TRBV4-2
DNA: TGTGCCAGCATTTGGACAGGGGGATCCTACGAGCAGTACTTC; CDR3: CASIWTGGSYEQYF; size: -; J: TRBJ2-7; D: TRBD1; V: TRBV28
DNA: TGTGCCAGCAGTGAAGCGGGAGCGCTGGATACGCAGTATTTT; CDR3: CASSEAGALDTQYF; size: -; J: TRBJ2-3; D: -; V: TRBV2
DNA: TGCGCCAGCAGCTTAGGGGGTTACCGCGGGGGTCCTTCCTACGAGCAGTACTTC; CDR3: CASSLGGYRGGPSYEQYF; size: -; J: TRBJ2-7; D: -; V: TRBV5-1
DNA: TGTGCCAGTAGTTTATGGGTCTCGACTGAAGCTTTCTTT; CDR3: CASSLWVSTEAFF; size: -; J: TRBJ1-1; D: -; V: TRBV28
DNA: TGTGCCAGCAGCGTATCAGGGGGTGGGAATGAGCAGTTCTTC; CDR3: CASSVSGGGNEQFF; size: -; J: TRBJ2-1; D: TRBD1; V: TRBV9
DNA: TGTGCCAGCAGTCCCTCCGGGGGGCGCCGATTTTCCTTCGAGCAGTACTTC; CDR3: CASSPSGGRRFSFEQYF; size: once; J: TRBJ2-7; D: -; V: TRBV28